This entry describes one TCR beta chain. The data are from a study of shared T cell receptors in the human thymus. CDR1 is WSHSY, CDR2 SAAADI, per germline. The CDR3 contains 17 residues. J gave up 3 bases and V 2 bases, and 9 bases lay outside the gene matches. Generated by immunoSEQ multiplex PCR, the TCRdb table keeps only in-frame clones and is missing some. Of 63,000 or so clones in the sample, nearly 95% were seen once. This chain joins TRBV10-2 and TRBJ2-3, with TRBD1 matching over 9 bases. The sample taken for sequencing was thymocytes. This TCR was sampled from a human donor. For the CDR3, the DNA is TGCGCCAGCAGTGAGCCACCGGGACAGGGACGTACAGATACGCAGTATTTT. Translation gives CASSEPPGQGRTDTQYF.